This paragraph covers one TCR beta chain sequence. The CDR3 extends over 16 amino acids. CDR1 is SNHLY, CDR2 FYNNEI, per germline. J was trimmed by 5 bases and V by 6 bases; bases with no gene match: 7. These data come from a study of blood T cell repertoires in COVID-19. Background on the study: COVID-19 samples collected from the United States, Italy and Spain covered acute and convalescent phases.

Original processing notes: By means of reference gene primer amplification, nucleated cell counts were estimated. The repertoire was sequenced with immunoSEQ multiplex PCR; TCRdb's copy has only in-frame clones and lacks some. The DNA gave D and trimming, while V, J and clone size come from that table. There are approximately 170,000 clones in the sample; 65% to 90% occur only once, and about 8.6% lies in the top ten. The gene calls are TRBV2 and TRBJ2-3; 14 bases match TRBD2. Sequencing input: peripheral blood. This receptor was identified in a man between 50 and 59 years old with active or convalescent COVID-19. The CDR3 coding sequence is TGTGCCAGCAGAGTGACTAGCGGGAGGGGAGGAGATACGCAGTATTTT. This encodes CASRVTSGRGGDTQYF.